A selection of T cell receptor beta chains follows, all from one sample in a study of control samples from healthy donors and cancer patients. Libraries were prepared by immunoSEQ multiplex PCR; TCRdb keeps only in-frame clonotypes and omits some of them. The repertoire holds roughly 100,000 clones, around 89% seen once, with 15% to 20% in the top ten. The sequenced sample consisted of PBMCs. The receptors were sampled from a man aged 55 to 69 with lung cancer. CDR3s include the opening cysteine and the closing phenylalanine or tryptophan. D genes are given only for firm matches. The size field is filled for only some rows; it gives once, few, many or a size class.

cdr3_nt cdr3_aa j_call v_call d_call clone_size
TGCGCCAGCAGTTCAGGGGTTGAACAGCCCCAGCATTTT CASSSGVEQPQHF TRBJ1-5 TRBV10-1 . .
TGTGCCAGCAGCTTCCCAGGTGTGGAGACCCAGTACTTC CASSFPGVETQYF TRBJ2-5 TRBV13 . .
TGTGCCAGCAGCTACCTCTTCACAGATACGCAGTATTTT CASSYLFTDTQYF TRBJ2-3 TRBV7-3 . few
TGCAGCGTTGTAACTAGCGGGGGGCCTTCCTACAATGAGCAGTTCTTC CSVVTSGGPSYNEQFF TRBJ2-1 TRBV29-1 TRBD2 .
TGTGCCACCAGCAGTCTAGGGGCCGGGAATGAGCAGTTCTTC CATSSLGAGNEQFF TRBJ2-1 TRBV15 . .
TGCAGCGTAGTGACTAGCGGGGTCTTCAATGAGCAGTTCTTC CSVVTSGVFNEQFF TRBJ2-1 TRBV29-1 TRBD2 .
TGTGCTAGTGGTTTGGTAGGGGTTTCCTACGAGCAGTACTTC CASGLVGVSYEQYF TRBJ2-7 TRBV12-5 . .
TGTGCCAGCAGCCCGACGGTCTATAATTCACCCCTCCACTTT CASSPTVYNSPLHF TRBJ1-6 TRBV3-1/TRBV3-2 . .
TGTGCCAGCAGCCTCCGGGACGTCCACTGGGAGACCCAGTACTTC CASSLRDVHWETQYF TRBJ2-5 TRBV13 . .
TGTGCCTGGAGTGTAATAGGACAGGGGGAAGGCTACACCTTC CAWSVIGQGEGYTF TRBJ1-2 TRBV30 TRBD1 once
TGCGCCAGCAGTGCTGGGACAGGGAATTATCAAGAGACCCAGTACTTC CASSAGTGNYQETQYF TRBJ2-5 TRBV5-1 TRBD1 once
TGTGCCAGCAGCTCACAGGGCCAAGAGACCCAGTACTTC CASSSQGQETQYF TRBJ2-5 TRBV7-7 . .
TGTGCCAGTACCCGCCAGGACAGGGAGCTCTATGGCTACACCTTC CASTRQDRELYGYTF TRBJ1-2 TRBV19 TRBD1 few
TGTGCCAGCAGCCTTAGTAGAAACACCATATATTTT CASSLSRNTIYF TRBJ1-3 TRBV7-9 . .
TGTGCCAGCACTATTACTGGACAGGGAAGAGATACGCAGTATTTT CASTITGQGRDTQYF TRBJ2-3 TRBV6-5 TRBD1 .
TGTGCCAGCAGTTACATCGGCCCAGCGAACTATGGCTACACCTTC CASSYIGPANYGYTF TRBJ1-2 TRBV6-5 . .
TGTGCCAGCAGCCTATCGGGACAGGGGGCCTATGGCTACACCTTC CASSLSGQGAYGYTF TRBJ1-2 TRBV7-9 TRBD1 .
TGTGCCAGCAGTATCCTCCGGGACAGCAATCAGCCCCAGCATTTT CASSILRDSNQPQHF TRBJ1-5 TRBV6-5 . .
TGTGCCAGCTCACCAGAGCCAGGCCCCATATATTTT CASSPEPGPIYF TRBJ1-3 TRBV18 . once
TGTGCCAGCCAGGGACAGCCTGGAGTTACTGAAGCTTTCTTT CASQGQPGVTEAFF TRBJ1-1 TRBV27 TRBD1 .
TGTGCCAGCAGCTTGGTGGAAGGAACTAATGAAAAACTGTTTTTT CASSLVEGTNEKLFF TRBJ1-4 TRBV5-4 . .
TGTGCCAGCAGGAACTCAGGCGTATGGGGAGCTTTCTTT CASRNSGVWGAFF TRBJ1-1 TRBV9 . .
TGTGCCAGCAGCCAAGATTTCTCACAGTCCAATCAGCCCCAGCATTTT CASSQDFSQSNQPQHF TRBJ1-5 TRBV3-1/TRBV3-2 . few
TGTGCCAGCAGCCAATCGTCGGGGGAGCAGTTCTTC CASSQSSGEQFF TRBJ2-1 TRBV3-1/TRBV3-2 . .
TGTGCCACCAGTGATTTGACTACTTGGCGGCTACGCAATCAGCCCCAGCATTTT CATSDLTTWRLRNQPQHF TRBJ1-5 TRBV24-1 . few
TGTGCCAGCAGCTTGAATTGGGGGCAGCCCCAGCATTTT CASSLNWGQPQHF TRBJ1-5 TRBV11-1 . .
TGCGCCAGCAGCTTGGAACAGCTAGACTACGAGCAGTACTTC CASSLEQLDYEQYF TRBJ2-7 TRBV5-1 . few
TGTGCCAGCAGGGAACGAGGCGGGGGGGCCCGCAATGAGCAGTTCTTC CASRERGGGARNEQFF TRBJ2-1 TRBV7-2 TRBD2 .
TGCGCCAGCAGCTCGTTCCCGGGACAGAGCTCCTACAATGAGCAGTTCTTC CASSSFPGQSSYNEQFF TRBJ2-1 TRBV5-1 TRBD1 .
TGTGCCAGCAGTTATTACAGGGACAGGGGGAATGAGCAGTTCTTC CASSYYRDRGNEQFF TRBJ2-1 TRBV6-5 TRBD1 .
TGTGCCAGCAGAGCCGACAGGACTAGCGATGAGCAGTTCTTC CASRADRTSDEQFF TRBJ2-1 TRBV6-4 TRBD2 .
TGCGCCAGCAGCTTGGGGGGGACGGAGACAGGGTACCGCTATGGCTACACCTTC CASSLGGTETGYRYGYTF TRBJ1-2 TRBV5-1 TRBD1 .
TGTGCCAGCAGCTTAGCACTCCCCGGCGGACTAGCGGGGGGCCAAGAGACCCAGTACTTC CASSLALPGGLAGGQETQYF TRBJ2-5 TRBV7-8 TRBD2 .
TGTGCCAGCAGCTTAGCGGGCCGTTCACCCCTCCACTTT CASSLAGRSPLHF TRBJ1-6 TRBV7-8 . .
TGTGCCAGCAGCTTGATAACGAACACCGGGGAGCTGTTTTTT CASSLITNTGELFF TRBJ2-2 TRBV5-6 . .
TGTGCCAGCTCATCCCCGGGGGGGGATGAAGAGACCCAGTACTTC CASSSPGGDEETQYF TRBJ2-5 TRBV18 TRBD2 few
TGCGCCAGCAGCTTTTCGGGACTTCCCACGGGTTACAATGAGCAGTTCTTC CASSFSGLPTGYNEQFF TRBJ2-1 TRBV5-1 . .
TGTGCCAGTAGTACCGTCCCGGGACAGGTACTTAGCAATCAGCCCCAGCATTTT CASSTVPGQVLSNQPQHF TRBJ1-5 TRBV19 TRBD1 .
TGTGCCAGCAGCGAGGACAGGGGGCTCGCCCAGCCCCAGCATTTT CASSEDRGLAQPQHF TRBJ1-5 TRBV5-6 TRBD1 .
TGTGCCAGCAGCTTACAGGGGGCTAATAATTCACCCCTCCACTTT CASSLQGANNSPLHF TRBJ1-6 TRBV7-2 TRBD1 .
TGTGCCAGCAGCACCCCCCGCGGGGGGGGGAGGGAGCAGTTCTTC CASSTPRGGGREQFF TRBJ2-1 TRBV5-4 TRBD2 once
TGTGCCAGTACCACGGACAGGCGACCTGGAAACACCATATATTTT CASTTDRRPGNTIYF TRBJ1-3 TRBV19 TRBD1 .
TGTGCCAGCTCACCAATCCCCCGGAACACTGAAGCTTTCTTT CASSPIPRNTEAFF TRBJ1-1 TRBV18 . .
TGTGCCAGCAGTTTGAACTATGGCTACACCTTC CASSLNYGYTF TRBJ1-2 TRBV12-3/TRBV12-4 . .
TGTGCCAGCAGCTTGGAAGGGGTAAACACCATATATTTT CASSLEGVNTIYF TRBJ1-3 TRBV5-6 . .
TGTGCCAGCAGCTGGGAGGGCACCGGGGAGCTGTTTTTT CASSWEGTGELFF TRBJ2-2 TRBV7-9 TRBD2 .
TGTGCCAGCAGCTTAACATTCTCGGGACAGGAAAATGAAAAACTGTTTTTT CASSLTFSGQENEKLFF TRBJ1-4 TRBV7-9 TRBD1 .
TGCGCCAGCAGCCAAGAGGGACAGCGTAATGAAAAACTGTTTTTT CASSQEGQRNEKLFF TRBJ1-4 TRBV4-1 TRBD1 .
TGTGCCAGCAGTGTCCGACAGATAACCACCACAGATACGCAGTATTTT CASSVRQITTTDTQYF TRBJ2-3 TRBV2 . .
TGTGCCAGCAGCCAAGAACGGGGGTCATATAATTCACCCCTCCACTTT CASSQERGSYNSPLHF TRBJ1-6 TRBV4-2 . .
TGTGCCAGCAGCTTGGGGGGCGCGGACACTGAAGCTTTCTTT CASSLGGADTEAFF TRBJ1-1 TRBV5-8 . .
TGCGCCAGCAGCCCACTAAGACAGACGACCGGGGAGCTGTTTTTT CASSPLRQTTGELFF TRBJ2-2 TRBV4-1 . .
TGTGCCACCAGTGACGGGACTAGCGGGGGCTATGAGCAGTTCTTC CATSDGTSGGYEQFF TRBJ2-1 TRBV24-1 TRBD2 .